In this sample, the clone carrying this T cell receptor (beta chain) turned up a few times. Its antigen remains unknown. At one end, the junction sequence differs from germline, possibly due to a read error. This sample is part of a study of T-cell memory formation after mild COVID-19. General observations from the study: The authors did not confirm SARS-CoV-2 specificity of second-wave clones peaking day 37. Day 15 to 85 contracting clones showed balanced CD4/CD8; later expanders leaned CD4+.

A single record per CDR3 protein comes from TCRdb applying MiXCR to the 5' RACE reads. The sample includes some 88,000 distinct CDR3 sequences, around 25% of them seen just once. This CDR3 contains 10 residues. The sample comprised PBMCs or a T cell subset sorted from them (not recorded which). The chain uses TRBV12-3 or TRBV12-4 and TRBJ1-1; no firm D call. The receptor's source is a man aged 18 to 29 who had mild COVID-19 (a few samples of this study predate the infection). Cell type and time point are not known. The CDR3 reads CATSNTEAFF. In nucleotides, the CDR3 is TGTGCCACCAGTAACACTGAAGCTTTCTTT.